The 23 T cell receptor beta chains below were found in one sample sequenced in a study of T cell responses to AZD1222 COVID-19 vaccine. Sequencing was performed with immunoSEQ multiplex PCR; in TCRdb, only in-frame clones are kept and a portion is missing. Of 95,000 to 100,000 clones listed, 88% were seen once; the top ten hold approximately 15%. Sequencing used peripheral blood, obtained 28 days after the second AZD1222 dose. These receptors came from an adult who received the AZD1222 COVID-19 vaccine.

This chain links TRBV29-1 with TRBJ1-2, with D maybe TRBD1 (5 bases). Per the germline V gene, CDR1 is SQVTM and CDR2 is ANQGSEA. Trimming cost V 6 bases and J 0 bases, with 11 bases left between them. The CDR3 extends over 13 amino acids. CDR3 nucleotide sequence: TGCAGCGTGGGGACGGAGGCTAACTATGGCTACACCTTC. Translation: CSVGTEANYGYTF.

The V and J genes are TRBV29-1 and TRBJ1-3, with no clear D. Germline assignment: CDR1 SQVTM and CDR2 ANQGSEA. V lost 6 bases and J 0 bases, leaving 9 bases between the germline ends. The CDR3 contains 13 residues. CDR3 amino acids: CSVLESSGNTIYF. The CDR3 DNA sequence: TGCAGCGTCCTGGAGTCCTCTGGAAACACCATATATTTT.

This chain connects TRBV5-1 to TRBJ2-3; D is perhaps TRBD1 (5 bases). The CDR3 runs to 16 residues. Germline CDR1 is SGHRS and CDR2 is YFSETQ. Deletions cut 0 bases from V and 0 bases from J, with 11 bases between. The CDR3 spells CASSLEGRASTDTQYF. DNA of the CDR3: TGCGCCAGCAGCTTGGAAGGCAGGGCTAGCACAGATACGCAGTATTTT.

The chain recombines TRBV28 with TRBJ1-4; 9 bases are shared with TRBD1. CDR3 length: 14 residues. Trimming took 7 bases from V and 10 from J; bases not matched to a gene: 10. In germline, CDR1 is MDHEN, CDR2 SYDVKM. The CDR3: CASIPGQGEVKLFF. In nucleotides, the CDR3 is TGTGCCAGCATCCCGGGACAGGGAGAAGTAAAACTGTTTTTT.

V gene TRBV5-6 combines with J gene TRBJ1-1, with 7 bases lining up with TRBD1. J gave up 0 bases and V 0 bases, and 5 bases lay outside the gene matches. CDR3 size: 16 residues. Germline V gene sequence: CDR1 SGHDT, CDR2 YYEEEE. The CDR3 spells CASSLGTGVMNTEAFF. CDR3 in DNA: TGTGCCAGCAGCTTGGGTACAGGGGTAATGAACACTGAAGCTTTCTTT. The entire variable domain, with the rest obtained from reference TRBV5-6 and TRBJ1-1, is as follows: DAGVTQSPTHLIKTRGQQVTLRCSPKSGHDTVSWYQQALGQGPQFIFQYYEEEERQRGNFPDRFSGHQFPNYSSELNVNALLLGDSALYLCASSLGTGVMNTEAFFGQGTRLTVV.

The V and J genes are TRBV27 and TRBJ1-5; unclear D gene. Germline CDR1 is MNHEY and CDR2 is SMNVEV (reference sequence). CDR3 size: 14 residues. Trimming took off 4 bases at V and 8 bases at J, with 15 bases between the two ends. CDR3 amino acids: CASSSQPLVEPQHF. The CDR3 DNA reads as TGTGCCAGCAGTTCGCAACCCTTGGTTGAGCCCCAGCATTTT.

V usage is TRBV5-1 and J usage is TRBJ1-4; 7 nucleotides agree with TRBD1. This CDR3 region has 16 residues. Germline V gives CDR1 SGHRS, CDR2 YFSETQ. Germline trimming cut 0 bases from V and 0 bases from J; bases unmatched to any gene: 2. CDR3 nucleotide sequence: TGCGCCAGCAGCTTGGAAGGGGGCGCAACTAATGAAAAACTGTTTTTT. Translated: CASSLEGGATNEKLFF.

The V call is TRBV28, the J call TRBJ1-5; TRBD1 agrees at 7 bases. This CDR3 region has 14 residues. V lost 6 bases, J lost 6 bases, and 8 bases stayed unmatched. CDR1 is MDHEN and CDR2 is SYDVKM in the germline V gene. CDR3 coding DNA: TGTGCCAGCAGCGTCACAGGGGAAAGTCAGCCCCAGCATTTT. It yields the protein CASSVTGESQPQHF.

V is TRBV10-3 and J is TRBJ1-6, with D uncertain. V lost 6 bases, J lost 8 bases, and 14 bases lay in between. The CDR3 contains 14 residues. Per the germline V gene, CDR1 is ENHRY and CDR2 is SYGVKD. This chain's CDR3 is CAISRQEIDSPLHF. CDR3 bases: TGTGCCATCAGCAGGCAGGAGATAGATTCACCCCTCCACTTT.

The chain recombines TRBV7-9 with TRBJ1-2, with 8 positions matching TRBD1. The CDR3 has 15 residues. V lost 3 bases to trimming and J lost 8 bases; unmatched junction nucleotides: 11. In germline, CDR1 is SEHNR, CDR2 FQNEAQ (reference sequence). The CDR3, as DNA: TGTGCCAGCAGCTTCGGACAGGGCGGGGGAAACGGCTACACCTTC. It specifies CASSFGQGGGNGYTF.

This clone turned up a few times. CDR3 bases: TGCGCCAGCAGGCAACAGGGGGCGAATCAGCCCCAGCATTTT. Residues: CASRQQGANQPQHF. V and J are TRBV4-1 and TRBJ1-5; 9 bases match TRBD1. The CDR3 extends over 14 amino acids. The germline V gene encodes CDR1 MGHRA and CDR2 YSYEKL. V lost 6 bases to trimming and J lost 4 bases; unmatched junction nucleotides: 4.

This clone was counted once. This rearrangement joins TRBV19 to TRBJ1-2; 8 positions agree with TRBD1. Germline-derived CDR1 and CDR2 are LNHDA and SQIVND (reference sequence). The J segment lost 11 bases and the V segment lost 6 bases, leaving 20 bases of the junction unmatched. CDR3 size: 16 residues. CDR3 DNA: TGTGCCAGTAGCGACTTTTCCTCACAGGGGGGAAAAGCGTACACCTTC. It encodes CASSDFSSQGGKAYTF.

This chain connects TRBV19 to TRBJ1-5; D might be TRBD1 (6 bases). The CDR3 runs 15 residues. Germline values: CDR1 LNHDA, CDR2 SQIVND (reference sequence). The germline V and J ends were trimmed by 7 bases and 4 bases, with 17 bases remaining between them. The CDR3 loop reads CASMGAGPRNQPQHF. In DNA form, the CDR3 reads TGTGCCAGTATGGGGGCAGGGCCCCGAAATCAGCCCCAGCATTTT.

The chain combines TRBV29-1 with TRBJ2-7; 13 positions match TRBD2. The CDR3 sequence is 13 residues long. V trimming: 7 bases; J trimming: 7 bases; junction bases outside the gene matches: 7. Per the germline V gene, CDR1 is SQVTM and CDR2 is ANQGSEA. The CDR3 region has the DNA TGCAGCGCGGGGACTAGCGGGACGGGGGAGCAGTACTTC. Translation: CSAGTSGTGEQYF.

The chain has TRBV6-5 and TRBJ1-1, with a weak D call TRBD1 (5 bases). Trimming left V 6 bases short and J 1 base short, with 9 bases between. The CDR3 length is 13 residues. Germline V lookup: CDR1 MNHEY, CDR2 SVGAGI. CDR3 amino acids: CASRRDWNTEAFF. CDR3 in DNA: TGTGCCAGCAGACGGGACTGGAACACTGAAGCTTTCTTT.

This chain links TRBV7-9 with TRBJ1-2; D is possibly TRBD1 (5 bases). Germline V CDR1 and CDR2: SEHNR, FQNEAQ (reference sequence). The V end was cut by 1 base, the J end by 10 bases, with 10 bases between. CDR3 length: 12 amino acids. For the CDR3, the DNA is TGTGCCAGCAGCTTAGTTACAGGTGACTACACCTTC. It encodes CASSLVTGDYTF.

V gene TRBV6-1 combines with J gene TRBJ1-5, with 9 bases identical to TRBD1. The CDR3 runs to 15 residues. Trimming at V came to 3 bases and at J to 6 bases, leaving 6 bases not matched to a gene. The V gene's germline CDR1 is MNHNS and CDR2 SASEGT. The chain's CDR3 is CASSDTGGGFQPQHF. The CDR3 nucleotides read TGTGCCAGCAGTGATACAGGGGGCGGATTTCAGCCCCAGCATTTT.

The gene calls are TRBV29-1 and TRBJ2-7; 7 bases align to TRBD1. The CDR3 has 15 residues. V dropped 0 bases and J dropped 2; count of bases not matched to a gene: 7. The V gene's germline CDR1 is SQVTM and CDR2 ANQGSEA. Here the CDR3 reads CSVEDREGTAYEQYF. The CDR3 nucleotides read TGCAGCGTTGAAGATCGAGAAGGGACAGCCTACGAGCAGTACTTC.

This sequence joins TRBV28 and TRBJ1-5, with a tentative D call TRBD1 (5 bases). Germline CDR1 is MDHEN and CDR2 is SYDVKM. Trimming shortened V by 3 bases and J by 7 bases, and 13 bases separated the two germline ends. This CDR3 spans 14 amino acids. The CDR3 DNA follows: TGTGCCAGCAGTTTTGAAGGGGAAGGCCAGCCCCAGCATTTT. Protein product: CASSFEGEGQPQHF.

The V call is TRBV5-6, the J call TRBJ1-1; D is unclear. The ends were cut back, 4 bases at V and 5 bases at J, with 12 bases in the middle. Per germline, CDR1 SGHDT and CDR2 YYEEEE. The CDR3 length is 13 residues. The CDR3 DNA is TGTGCCAGCAGCCCAAATTACGGGACTGAAGCTTTCTTT. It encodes CASSPNYGTEAFF.

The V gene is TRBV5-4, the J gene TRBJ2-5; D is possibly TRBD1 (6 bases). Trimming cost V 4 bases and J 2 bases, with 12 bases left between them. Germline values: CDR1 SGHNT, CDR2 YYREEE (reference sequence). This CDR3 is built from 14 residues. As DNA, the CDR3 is TGTGCCAGCAGCAGAGGGACATTTCAAGAGACCCAGTACTTC. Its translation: CASSRGTFQETQYF.

The CDR3 bases are TGTGCCAGTAGTGCCCAGGGGATGTATGGCTACACCTTC. Its protein product is CASSAQGMYGYTF. The chain joins TRBV19 to TRBJ1-2; possible D gene TRBD1, 6 bases. This CDR3 has 13 residues. The germline V gene encodes CDR1 LNHDA and CDR2 SQIVND (reference sequence). V lost 5 bases, J lost 5 bases, and 12 bases lay in between.

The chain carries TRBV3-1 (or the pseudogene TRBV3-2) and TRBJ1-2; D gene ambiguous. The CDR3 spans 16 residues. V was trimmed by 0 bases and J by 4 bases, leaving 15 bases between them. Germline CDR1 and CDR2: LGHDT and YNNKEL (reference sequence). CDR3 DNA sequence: TGTGCCAGCAGCCAAGATCTCGTTCCGCGGATCTATGGCTACACCTTC. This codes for CASSQDLVPRIYGYTF.